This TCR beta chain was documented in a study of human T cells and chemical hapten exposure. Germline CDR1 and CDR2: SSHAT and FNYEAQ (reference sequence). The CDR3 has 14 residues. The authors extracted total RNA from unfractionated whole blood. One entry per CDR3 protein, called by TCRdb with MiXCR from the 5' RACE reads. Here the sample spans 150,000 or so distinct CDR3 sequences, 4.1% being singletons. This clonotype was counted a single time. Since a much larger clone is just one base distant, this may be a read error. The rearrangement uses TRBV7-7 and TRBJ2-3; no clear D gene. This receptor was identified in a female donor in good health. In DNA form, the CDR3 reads TGTGCTAGCAGCTTAGAAGTCGGTATAGATACGCAGTATTTT. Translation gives CASSLEVGIDTQYF. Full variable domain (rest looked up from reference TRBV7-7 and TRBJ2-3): GAGVSQSPRYKVTKRGQDVTLRCDPISSHATLYWYQQALGQGPEFLTYFNYEAQPDKSGLPSDRFSAERPEGSISTLTIQRTEQRDSAMYRCASSLEVGIDTQYFGPGTRLTVL.